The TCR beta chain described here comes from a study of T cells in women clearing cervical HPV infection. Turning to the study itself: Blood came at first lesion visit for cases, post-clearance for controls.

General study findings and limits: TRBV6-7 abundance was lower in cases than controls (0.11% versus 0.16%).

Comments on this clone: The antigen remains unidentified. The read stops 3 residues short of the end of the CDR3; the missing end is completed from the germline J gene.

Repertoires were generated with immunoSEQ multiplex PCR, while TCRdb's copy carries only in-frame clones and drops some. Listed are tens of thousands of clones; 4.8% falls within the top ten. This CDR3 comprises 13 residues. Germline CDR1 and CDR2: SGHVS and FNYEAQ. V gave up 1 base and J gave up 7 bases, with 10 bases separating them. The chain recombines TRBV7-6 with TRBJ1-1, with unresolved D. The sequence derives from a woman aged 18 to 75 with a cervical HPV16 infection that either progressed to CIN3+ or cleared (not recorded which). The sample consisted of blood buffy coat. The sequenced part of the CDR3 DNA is TGTGCCAGCAGCTTAGGCCCACGGGTTGAA. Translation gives CASSLGPRVE. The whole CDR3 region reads CASSLGPRVEAFF.